The sequence of this TCR beta chain was determined in a study of spatial heterogeneity in lung cancer. This clonotype was counted at least ten times. Via MiXCR, TCRdb re-called the 5' RACE reads, giving one row per CDR3 protein. Altogether tens of thousands of distinct CDR3 sequences are present, less than 8.5% being singletons, with the ten largest covering 2.9%. This CDR3 contains 12 residues. Trimming shortened V by 4 bases and J by 3 bases, and 5 bases separated the two germline ends. Germline V lookup: CDR1 SNHLY, CDR2 FYNNEI. Time point in this sample: sample taken at primary tumor resection. Whole RNA obtained from tumor, nontumor lung or frozen PBMC underwent sequencing without sorting.

This material consisted of PBMCs, taken at surgery. This receptor was obtained from a female donor with early-stage non-small cell lung cancer. This chain connects TRBV2 to TRBJ2-3; D unresolved. The CDR3 loop reads CASSVGTDTQYF. The DNA for the CDR3 is TGTGCCAGCAGTGTCGGGACAGATACGCAGTATTTT.